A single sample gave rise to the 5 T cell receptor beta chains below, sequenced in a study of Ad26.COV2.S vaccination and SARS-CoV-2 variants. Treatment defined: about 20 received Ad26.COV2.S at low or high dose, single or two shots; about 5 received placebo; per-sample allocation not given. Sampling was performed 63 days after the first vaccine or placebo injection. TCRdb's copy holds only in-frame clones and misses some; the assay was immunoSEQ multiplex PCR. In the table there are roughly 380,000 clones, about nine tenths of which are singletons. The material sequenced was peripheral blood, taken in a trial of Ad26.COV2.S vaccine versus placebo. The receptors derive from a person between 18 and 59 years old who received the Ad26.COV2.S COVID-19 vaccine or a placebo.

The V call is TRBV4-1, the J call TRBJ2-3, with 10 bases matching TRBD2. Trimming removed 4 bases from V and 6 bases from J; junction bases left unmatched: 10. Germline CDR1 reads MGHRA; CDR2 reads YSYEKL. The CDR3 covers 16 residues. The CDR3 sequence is CASSLETSGAADTQYF. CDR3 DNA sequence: TGCGCCAGCAGCCTAGAAACTAGCGGGGCGGCTGATACGCAGTATTTT.

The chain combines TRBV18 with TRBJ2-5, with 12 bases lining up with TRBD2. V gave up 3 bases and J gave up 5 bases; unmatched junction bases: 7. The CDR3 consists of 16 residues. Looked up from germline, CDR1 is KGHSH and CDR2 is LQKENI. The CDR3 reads CASSPTRLAGVETQYF. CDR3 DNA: TGTGCCAGCTCACCCACCAGACTAGCGGGGGTTGAGACCCAGTACTTC. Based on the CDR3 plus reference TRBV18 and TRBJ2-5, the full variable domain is NAGVMQNPRHLVRRRGQEARLRCSPMKGHSHVYWYRQLPEEGLKFMVYLQKENIIDESGMPKERFSAEFPKEGPSILRIQQVVRGDSAAYFCASSPTRLAGVETQYFGPGTRLLVL.

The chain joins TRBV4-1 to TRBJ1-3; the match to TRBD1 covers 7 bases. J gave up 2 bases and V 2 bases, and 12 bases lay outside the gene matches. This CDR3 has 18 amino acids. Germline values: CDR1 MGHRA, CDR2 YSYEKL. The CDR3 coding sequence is TGCGCCAGCAGCCAAAGTAGACAGGGCCGATCTACTGGAAACACCATATATTTT. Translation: CASSQSRQGRSTGNTIYF.

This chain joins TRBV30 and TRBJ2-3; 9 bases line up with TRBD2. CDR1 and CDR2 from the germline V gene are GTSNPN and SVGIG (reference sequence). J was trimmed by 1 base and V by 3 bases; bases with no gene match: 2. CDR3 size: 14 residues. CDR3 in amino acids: CAWSPSGGTDTQYF. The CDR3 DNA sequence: TGTGCCTGGAGCCCTAGCGGGGGCACAGATACGCAGTATTTT.

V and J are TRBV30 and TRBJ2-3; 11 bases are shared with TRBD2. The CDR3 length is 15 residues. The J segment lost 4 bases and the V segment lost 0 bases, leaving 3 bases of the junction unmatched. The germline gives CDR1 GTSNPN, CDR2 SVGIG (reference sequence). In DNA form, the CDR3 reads TGTGCCTGGAGTGTACTTAGCGGGGGGGCAGATACGCAGTATTTT. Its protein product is CAWSVLSGGADTQYF. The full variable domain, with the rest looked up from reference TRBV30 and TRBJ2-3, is SQTIHQWPATLVQPVGSPLSLECTVEGTSNPNLYWYRQAAGRGLQLLFYSVGIGQISSEVPQNLSASRPQDRQFILSSKKLLLSDSGFYLCAWSVLSGGADTQYFGPGTRLTVL.